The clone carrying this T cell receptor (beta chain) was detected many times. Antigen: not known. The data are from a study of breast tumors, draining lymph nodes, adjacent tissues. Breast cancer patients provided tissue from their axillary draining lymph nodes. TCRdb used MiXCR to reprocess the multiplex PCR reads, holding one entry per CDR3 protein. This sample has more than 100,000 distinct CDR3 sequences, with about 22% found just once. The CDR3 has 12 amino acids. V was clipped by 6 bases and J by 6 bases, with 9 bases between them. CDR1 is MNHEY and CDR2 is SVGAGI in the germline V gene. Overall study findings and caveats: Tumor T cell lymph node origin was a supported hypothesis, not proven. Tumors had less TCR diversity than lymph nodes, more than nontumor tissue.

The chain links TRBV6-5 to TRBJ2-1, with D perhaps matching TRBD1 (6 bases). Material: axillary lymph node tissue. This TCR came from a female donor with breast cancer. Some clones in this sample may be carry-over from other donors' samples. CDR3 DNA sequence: TGTGCCAGCAGCGAACAGGGCAATGAGCAGTTCTTC. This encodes CASSEQGNEQFF.